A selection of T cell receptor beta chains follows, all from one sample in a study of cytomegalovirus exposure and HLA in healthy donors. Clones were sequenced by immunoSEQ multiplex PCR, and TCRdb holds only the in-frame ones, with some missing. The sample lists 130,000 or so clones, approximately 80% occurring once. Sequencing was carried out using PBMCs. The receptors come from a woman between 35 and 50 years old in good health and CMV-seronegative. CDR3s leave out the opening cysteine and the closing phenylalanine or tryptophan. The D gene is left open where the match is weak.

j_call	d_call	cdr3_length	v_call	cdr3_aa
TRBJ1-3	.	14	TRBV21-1	ASSKEIGVFGDTIY
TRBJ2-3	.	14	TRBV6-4	ASSDSGVSNTDTQY
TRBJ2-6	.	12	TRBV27	ASAGSPGANVLT
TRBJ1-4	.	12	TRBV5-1	ASSLNTGTEKLF
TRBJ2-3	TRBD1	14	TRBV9	ASSGSTGGKTDTQY
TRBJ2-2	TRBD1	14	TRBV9	ASSVAGAGGSGELF
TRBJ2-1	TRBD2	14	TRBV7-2	ASSLVLAGGGGEQF
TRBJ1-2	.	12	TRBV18	ASSPPGLNYGYT
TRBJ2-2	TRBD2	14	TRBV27	ASSNQGLAGKEELF
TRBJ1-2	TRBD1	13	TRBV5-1	ASSSWTGTNYGYT
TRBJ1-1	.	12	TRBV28	ASSLVGDSGEAF
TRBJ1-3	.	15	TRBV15	ATSRARGNVAGNTIY
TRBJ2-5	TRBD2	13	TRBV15	ATSRDPLAGETQY
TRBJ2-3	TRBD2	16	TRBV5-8	ASSLPGLAGGVIDTQY
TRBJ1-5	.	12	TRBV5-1	ASSFLDSHQPQH
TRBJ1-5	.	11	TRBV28	ASSRPGNQPQH
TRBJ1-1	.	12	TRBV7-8	ASSFSSGNTEAF
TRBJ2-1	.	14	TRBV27	ASSLVDYSSYNEQF
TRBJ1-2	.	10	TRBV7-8	ASSFSSYGYT
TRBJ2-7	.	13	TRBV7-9	ASSLFRGGNYEQY
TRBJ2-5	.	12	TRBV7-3	ASSIKEGRETQY
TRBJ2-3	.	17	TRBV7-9	ASSLPPGSRRRYTDTQY
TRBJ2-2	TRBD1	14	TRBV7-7	ASSLEGAAGTGELF
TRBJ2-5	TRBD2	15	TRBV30	AWSRLGTSGMSGTQY
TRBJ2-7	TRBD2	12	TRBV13	ASSHRLAFYEQY
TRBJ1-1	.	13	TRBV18	ASSPPGRSGIGAF
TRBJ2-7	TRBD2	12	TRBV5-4	ASSTGTSFHEQY
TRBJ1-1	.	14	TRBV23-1	ASSRLLRPEHTEAF
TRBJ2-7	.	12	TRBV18	ASSGTSGLGEQY
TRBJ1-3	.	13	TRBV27	ASSLFPFSGNTIY
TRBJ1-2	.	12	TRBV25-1	ASSELTETDGYT
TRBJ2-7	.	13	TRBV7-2	ASSSYASFGSEQY
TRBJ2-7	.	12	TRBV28	ASSFLPRTYEQY
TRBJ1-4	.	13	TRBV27	ASRPLSKLNEKLF
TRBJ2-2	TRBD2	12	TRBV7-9	ASSFSGRDGELF
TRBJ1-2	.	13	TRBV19	ASRFSGGRNYGYT
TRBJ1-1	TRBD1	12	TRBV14	ASSQPGTGDSAF
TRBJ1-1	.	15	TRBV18	ASSPLGGAAVNTEAF
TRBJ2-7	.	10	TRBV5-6	ASSLVRGEQY
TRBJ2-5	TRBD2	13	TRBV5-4	ASSLGTSGQETQY
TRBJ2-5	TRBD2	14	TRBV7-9	ASSFPGLAGGETQY
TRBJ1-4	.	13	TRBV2	ASSSFGGLSEKLF
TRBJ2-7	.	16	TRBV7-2	ASSLSNRFEGGRYEQY
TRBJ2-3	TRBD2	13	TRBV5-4	ASSFSGASTDTQY
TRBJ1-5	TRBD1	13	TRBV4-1	ASSQDGTGGQPQH
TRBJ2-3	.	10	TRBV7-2	ASSPQRNTQY
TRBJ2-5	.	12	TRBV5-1	ASSYPTGQETQY
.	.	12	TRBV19	ASSQTGTSYEQY
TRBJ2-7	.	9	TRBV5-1	ASSLYYEQY
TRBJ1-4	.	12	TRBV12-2	ASRLRGKGEKLF
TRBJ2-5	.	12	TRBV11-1	ASSFSRLRETQY
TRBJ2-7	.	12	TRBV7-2	ASSLGRIGYEQY
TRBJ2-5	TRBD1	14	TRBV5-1	ASSLSTGGKQETQY
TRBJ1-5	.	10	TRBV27	ASSSGGQPQH
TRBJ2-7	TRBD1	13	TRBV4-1	ASSQARGHMYEQY
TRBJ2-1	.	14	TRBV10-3	AISALDGSSYNEQF
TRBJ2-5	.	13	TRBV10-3	AISEPAGAAETQY